A selection of T cell receptor beta chains follows, all from one sample in a study of cytomegalovirus exposure and HLA in healthy donors. Measured with immunoSEQ multiplex PCR; TCRdb has only the in-frame clones, and not every one. Counted here are over 150,000 clones, 85% occurring once; the ten biggest clones make up 1%. The specimen sequenced was PBMCs. These receptors all come from a boy aged 2 to 10 in good health and CMV-seronegative. CDR3s include the opening cysteine and the closing phenylalanine or tryptophan. The D gene is left open where the match is weak. Size values are once, few and many counts, or a class for expanded clones, and some rows have none.

>TRBJ1-5|.|.|TRBV7-9
CASSRSTGNSGWQPQHF
TGTGCCAGCAGCCGCTCGACAGGCAACTCGGGGTGGCAGCCCCAGCATTTT
>TRBJ2-1|.|.|TRBV19
CASSQGSYNEQFF
TGTGCCAGCAGCCAGGGGTCCTACAATGAGCAGTTCTTC
>TRBJ1-1|.|.|TRBV2
CASDSEQGEAFF
TGTGCCAGTGATAGCGAACAGGGTGAAGCTTTCTTT
>TRBJ1-1|once|.|TRBV27
CASSPPSGRGTEAFF
TGTGCCAGCAGTCCCCCGAGTGGGAGAGGAACTGAAGCTTTCTTT
>TRBJ1-1|.|.|TRBV5-1
CASSKEGQGIVNTEAFF
TGCGCCAGCAGCAAGGAAGGGCAGGGGATAGTGAACACTGAAGCTTTCTTT
>TRBJ1-5|.|.|TRBV7-9
CASSDGGGNQPQHF
TGTGCCAGCAGCGACGGAGGCGGCAATCAGCCCCAGCATTTT
>TRBJ1-1|.|.|TRBV25-1
CASSDVPGLGGGSTEAFF
TGTGCCAGCAGTGATGTTCCGGGCTTGGGGGGGGGTAGCACTGAAGCTTTCTTT
>TRBJ2-1|.|.|TRBV6-5
CASSRGSYNEQFF
TGTGCCAGCAGCCGCGGCTCCTACAATGAGCAGTTCTTC
>TRBJ2-7|.|TRBD1|TRBV28
CASTSGTGGSHEQYF
TGTGCCAGCACCTCCGGGACAGGGGGTTCCCACGAGCAGTACTTC
>TRBJ2-1|.|.|TRBV6-6
CASSYSAGGKLEQFF
TGTGCCAGCAGTTACTCGGCAGGGGGGAAACTTGAGCAGTTCTTC
>TRBJ2-5|.|.|TRBV5-5
CASSSPDSPTQYF
TGTGCCAGCAGCTCGCCAGACTCCCCGACCCAGTACTTC
>TRBJ1-2|.|.|TRBV2
CASRDQGRYTF
TGTGCCAGCAGGGATCAGGGCCGCTACACCTTC
>TRBJ1-2|.|.|TRBV2
CASTVGRGPGTF
TGTGCCAGCACTGTGGGCAGGGGACCTGGTACCTTC
>TRBJ2-1|.|TRBD1|TRBV4-2
CASSQDLMGQGAYNEQFF
TGTGCCAGCAGCCAAGATTTAATGGGACAGGGGGCTTACAATGAGCAGTTCTTC
>TRBJ2-7|.|TRBD2|TRBV4-2
CASSQEPAGAWEQYF
TGTGCCAGCAGCCAAGAGCCAGCGGGAGCTTGGGAGCAGTACTTC
>TRBJ2-1|.|TRBD1|TRBV11-2
CASSLGFLVGTGYNEQFF
TGTGCCAGCAGCTTAGGGTTTTTAGTGGGGACAGGTTACAATGAGCAGTTCTTC
>TRBJ1-1|.|.|TRBV28
CASSFSPGEAFF
TGTGCCAGCAGTTTCTCCCCGGGAGAAGCTTTCTTT